This T cell receptor beta chain stems from a study of blood T cell repertoires in COVID-19 (TCRdb year 2020). For the wider study: Samples from collaborators originated in the United States, Italy and Spain and spanned both the acute and convalescent phases of COVID-19. Subjects who had been exposed to COVID-19, were actively infected with it, or had recovered from it provided the deeply sampled blood TCRbeta repertoires that made up the dataset. Sample metadata almost always included a de-identified subject ID, COVID-19 status, age in years and sex. Samples were obtained from the ongoing ImmuneRACE study (first 160 participants) and from about 1,300 subjects provided by 6 global collaborators. A freely available public database, intended as a resource for researchers studying the immune response to SARS-CoV-2, is where the repertoires were released. The prospective study material was composed of cDNA or gDNA derived from T cells, B-cell-depleted T cells, or PBMCs. Where HLA class I and class II types were available, the types were taken from metadata supplied by the sample provider, not from assay-based typing.

What the authors observed across the whole study: The quantity of clinical and demographic metadata differed by source and by participant and was supplied without curation.

Comments on this clone: Its antigen remains unidentified. No much larger clone exists at a distance of one base, and base qualities are not known.

There are 15 amino acids in the CDR3, from cysteine to phenylalanine inclusive. Of all the DNA, just the CDR3 is kept, 45 bases in frame from base 1. CDR1 and CDR2, looked up from the germline V gene (reference sequence), are LNHDA and SQIVND. Clipping removes 3 bases from V and 15 bases from J, with 16 as the unmatched junction base count. One collaborating source in Seattle enrolled patients while the patients were actively infected and followed the patients over time throughout the course of disease. Collaborating institutions collected whole blood in K2EDTA tubes following their own protocols. For TCRbeta analysis, collaborators shipped samples as frozen whole blood, isolated PBMCs, or DNA extracted from either of those sample types. TCRbeta CDR3 regions were amplified from genomic DNA using the immunoSEQ Assay, a bias-controlled multiplex PCR. From the authors' description of their analysis: Nucleated cell counts per sample were estimated from amplification of reference gene primers within the assay. Sequence reads were collapsed and filtered to measure the absolute abundance of every unique TCRbeta CDR3 rearrangement. Productive Simpson clonality was computed per sample as the square root of Simpson's diversity index over productive rearrangements. The table comes from immuneACCESS by way of TCRdb, which keeps in-frame sequences with V and J called. Part of the clones is missing from these tables; in studies checked, under half for an unresolved V gene and the rest for unknown reasons. V, J and clone size are taken as reported in that table, and D and trimming were inferred from the DNA itself. In this sample the table shows roughly 230,000 clones, approximately 81% of which occur a single time. The ten largest clones capture more than 9% of the sample.

This receptor was taken from a woman at least 80 years old with COVID-19, enrolled during active disease. Sequences were obtained from peripheral blood. Recombination connected TRBV19 to TRBJ2-1, with TRBD2 identical over 8 junction bases. CDR3 sequence: CASSITSGGPVGRFF. The bases read TGTGCCAGTAGTATCACGTCGGGGGGGCCGGTCGGACGGTTCTTC.